This T cell receptor beta chain was documented in a study of monozygotic twins with inflammatory bowel disease. For each CDR3 protein, TCRdb gives one entry from its re-call of the 5' RACE reads, without DNA. Here the sample table reports fewer than 350,000 distinct CDR3 sequences. The source material was blood. The receptor was derived from a human donor with ulcerative colitis or Crohn's disease, or a healthy co-twin of an affected twin (not recorded which).

The CDR3 here is CASSPAANQPQHF. J is TRBJ1-5 and V is TRBV4-3. The CDR3 contains 13 residues. Germline V gene lookup returns CDR1 LGHNA and CDR2 YSLEER.